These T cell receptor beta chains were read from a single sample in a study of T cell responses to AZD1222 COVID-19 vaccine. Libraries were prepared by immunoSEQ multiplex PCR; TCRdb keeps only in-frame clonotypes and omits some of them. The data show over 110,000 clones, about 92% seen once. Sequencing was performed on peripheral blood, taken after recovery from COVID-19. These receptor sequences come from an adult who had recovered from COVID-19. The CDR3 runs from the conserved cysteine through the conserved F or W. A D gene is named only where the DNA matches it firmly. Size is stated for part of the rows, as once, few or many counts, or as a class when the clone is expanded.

TGTGCCAGCAGCTTTCGGGTCGGCCAAGAGACCCAGTACTTC,CASSFRVGQETQYF,TRBV5-5,.,.,TRBJ2-5
TGTGCCAGCAGTTACTCGATGGGCCATTCCAATGAGCAGTTCTTC,CASSYSMGHSNEQFF,TRBV6-5,.,.,TRBJ2-1
TGTGCCAGCAGGGAGTACCGACAGGGCAATCAGCCCCAGCATTTT,CASREYRQGNQPQHF,TRBV2,.,.,TRBJ1-5
TGTGCCAGTAGCGGACGCTTAGATACGCAGTATTTT,CASSGRLDTQYF,TRBV19,.,.,TRBJ2-3
TGTGCCAGCGCGCGGGACAGGGGTGAAAAACTGTTTTTT,CASARDRGEKLFF,TRBV6-5,few,TRBD1,TRBJ1-4
TGTGCCAGTAGTACCGGGACAGGGAGCGGCCAGCCCCAGCATTTT,CASSTGTGSGQPQHF,TRBV19,.,TRBD1,TRBJ1-5
TGCAGCGTGCCGCGCCGACTAGCGGGAGCCTTTAGGGATACGCAGTATTTT,CSVPRRLAGAFRDTQYF,TRBV29-1,.,TRBD2,TRBJ2-3
TGTGCCACCAGTGACCCACGAAGGGGTGATGAAAAACTGTTTTTT,CATSDPRRGDEKLFF,TRBV24-1,.,.,TRBJ1-4
TGTGCCAGCAGTGAAGAGGGAATCACTAGCGGGACCCCCTACGAGCAGTACTTC,CASSEEGITSGTPYEQYF,TRBV2,.,TRBD2,TRBJ2-7
TGTGCCAGCAGCTTAGGCTTCAGCTCCTACAATGAGCAGTTCTTC,CASSLGFSSYNEQFF,TRBV5-5,.,.,TRBJ2-1
TGTGCCACCAGTGAATCAGGGGGGGGGAATGAGCAGTTCTTC,CATSESGGGNEQFF,TRBV24-1,.,.,TRBJ2-1
TGTGCCAGCAGCCTGCGACTAGCGGGAGATGGAGAGACCCAGTACTTC,CASSLRLAGDGETQYF,TRBV3-1/TRBV3-2,.,TRBD2,TRBJ2-5
TGTGCCAGCAGTGTGACAGGGGGGAACACTGAAGCTTTCTTT,CASSVTGGNTEAFF,TRBV27,.,TRBD1,TRBJ1-1
TGTGCCAGCAGCTTGGATAGTCCCACAGATACGCAGTATTTT,CASSLDSPTDTQYF,TRBV7-9,.,.,TRBJ2-3
TGCGCCAGCAGCGCGGGACAGGGGGTATATGAGCAGTTCTTC,CASSAGQGVYEQFF,TRBV5-1,.,TRBD1,TRBJ2-1
TGTGCCAGCAGCGGGTGGGGGAACACCGGGGAGCTGTTTTTT,CASSGWGNTGELFF,TRBV9,.,.,TRBJ2-2
TGCGCCAGCAGCTATGGACAGGGGGACAATGAGCAGTTCTTC,CASSYGQGDNEQFF,TRBV4-1,.,TRBD1,TRBJ2-1
TGCGCCAGCAGCTTGGAATCGGGGAACTATGGCTACACCTTC,CASSLESGNYGYTF,TRBV5-1,once,.,TRBJ1-2
TGTGCCTGGAGTGTACGCCGAGCGGGAGCGTCCTACAATGAGCAGTTCTTC,CAWSVRRAGASYNEQFF,TRBV30,.,TRBD2,TRBJ2-1
TGCAGCGTTGTAGGCGGAATCCAGTTCTTC,CSVVGGIQFF,TRBV29-1,.,.,TRBJ2-1
TGTGCCTCCCTCGGACAGGGGGCCAGAGCTTTCTTT,CASLGQGARAFF,TRBV12-3/TRBV12-4,.,TRBD1,TRBJ1-1
TGCAGCGTTGATTCAGGCGGGCAGGGATCCTACGAGCAGTACTTC,CSVDSGGQGSYEQYF,TRBV29-1,.,.,TRBJ2-7
TGCGCCAGCAGCCAAGAGGGCAGGTCTGAAAACGAGCAGTACTTC,CASSQEGRSENEQYF,TRBV4-1,.,.,TRBJ2-7
TGTGCCAGCAGCTTCGGGACCACTGAAGCTTTCTTT,CASSFGTTEAFF,TRBV11-1,.,.,TRBJ1-1
TGTGCCAGCAGCTTGGGGGATGGGACTAGCGGGAGACGGCAGTACTTC,CASSLGDGTSGRRQYF,TRBV5-4,.,TRBD2,TRBJ2-7
TGTGCCACCAGCAGAGATAGACAGGCCGTAATTTCGGTGTTTTTT,CATSRDRQAVISVFF,TRBV15,.,.,TRBJ1-4
TGTGCCAGCAGACCGACTAGGAAAGAGACCCAGTACTTC,CASRPTRKETQYF,TRBV27,.,.,TRBJ2-5
TGTGCCAGCAGCCCACCTCCTGGGGACTATGGCTACACCTTC,CASSPPPGDYGYTF,TRBV28,.,.,TRBJ1-2
TGTGCCATCACCCCCGGACAGGGTGGCACAGATACGCAGTATTTT,CAITPGQGGTDTQYF,TRBV10-3,.,TRBD1,TRBJ2-3
TGTGCCTGGAGTGGGGGGGGAGTACAGCCCCAGCATTTT,CAWSGGGVQPQHF,TRBV30,.,.,TRBJ1-5
TGTGCCAGCAGCTTACCAAGACAGGGGGCCGGTGGAAACACCATATATTTT,CASSLPRQGAGGNTIYF,TRBV5-6,.,TRBD1,TRBJ1-3
TGTGCCATCGTAAATCCCCCTTCCTACGAGCAGTACTTC,CAIVNPPSYEQYF,TRBV6-5,.,.,TRBJ2-7
TGCACCAGCAACCGTGATCAGCCCCAGCATTTT,CTSNRDQPQHF,TRBV1,.,.,TRBJ1-5
TGTGCCAGCAGCTTGTCAGGGATTGAAGGCTACACCTTC,CASSLSGIEGYTF,TRBV5-6,few,.,TRBJ1-2
TGTGCCAGCAGCTCGGGACGGGGAATGAGCTCCTACAATGAGCAGTTCTTC,CASSSGRGMSSYNEQFF,TRBV11-2,.,.,TRBJ2-1
TGTGCCAGCAGCTTGGGGAGGAACACTGAAGCTTTCTTT,CASSLGRNTEAFF,TRBV5-4,few,.,TRBJ1-1
TGTGCCAGCAGCTTAGCAAGGGAGAACACTGAAGCTTTCTTT,CASSLARENTEAFF,TRBV7-9,once,.,TRBJ1-1
TGTGCCAGCAGTTCAAGCGGGAGCTATGAGCAGTTCTTC,CASSSSGSYEQFF,TRBV6-5,once,TRBD2,TRBJ2-1
TGTGCCAGTAGTGCGGGGGGTTCTAAGCACAATGAGCAGTTCTTC,CASSAGGSKHNEQFF,TRBV19,.,TRBD2,TRBJ2-1
TGTGCCAGCAGTGAAGGGGGGCAGGCTGGAGAGACCCAGTACTTC,CASSEGGQAGETQYF,TRBV2,.,.,TRBJ2-5
TGTGCCAGCAGCTTGGGGTCTGGGGCCAACGTCCTGACTTTC,CASSLGSGANVLTF,TRBV5-4,.,.,TRBJ2-6
TGTGCCAGCAGCTTAGACGGGACAGATACGCAGTATTTT,CASSLDGTDTQYF,TRBV11-2,.,.,TRBJ2-3
TGTGCCAGCAGCCAAACGACGGCTGAAGCTTTCTTT,CASSQTTAEAFF,TRBV3-1/TRBV3-2,once,.,TRBJ1-1
TGTGCCAGCAGTGAAAGGATCCGGTATGGCTACACCTTC,CASSERIRYGYTF,TRBV6-1,.,.,TRBJ1-2
TGTGCCAGCAGCATCAGGGGCTTCTATAATTCACCCCTCCACTTT,CASSIRGFYNSPLHF,TRBV5-4,.,.,TRBJ1-6
TGCGCCAGCAGCCCGGGACAGGGGCTCGAAAAACTGTTTTTT,CASSPGQGLEKLFF,TRBV5-1,.,TRBD1,TRBJ1-4
TGTGCCAGTAGTATAGCCGGGGGTGTAGCCCTCTCCTACGAGCAGTACTTC,CASSIAGGVALSYEQYF,TRBV19,.,.,TRBJ2-7
TGTGCCACTGATAGCGCGAGCTCCTACAATGAGCAGTTCTTC,CATDSASSYNEQFF,TRBV28,.,.,TRBJ2-1
TGTGCCAGCAGTTTACTCCAGGATACGCAGTATTTT,CASSLLQDTQYF,TRBV28,.,.,TRBJ2-3
TGTGCCAGTAGTATACGCGGACACGAGCAGTACTTC,CASSIRGHEQYF,TRBV19,.,.,TRBJ2-7
TGTGCCAGCTCCCCTAGACAGGGATCCTACGAGCAGTACTTC,CASSPRQGSYEQYF,TRBV18,.,TRBD1,TRBJ2-7
TGTGCCAGCAGCCAATCATTACTAGCGCTTGACACAGATACGCAGTATTTT,CASSQSLLALDTDTQYF,TRBV4-2,.,TRBD2,TRBJ2-3
TGTGCCAGCAGCTTGGGAGAAAATACGCAGTATTTT,CASSLGENTQYF,TRBV11-3,.,.,TRBJ2-3